The present T cell receptor (beta chain) was sequenced within a study of shared clonotypes between healthy human individuals. CD45RA-negative memory and CD45RA+ naive subsets were split from the CD4+ cells. The CDR3 has 15 residues. Germline CDR1 reads MNHEY; CDR2 reads SMNVEV (reference sequence). With 6 bases clipped from V and 2 bases from J, the junction kept 8 bases outside the gene matches. Method: immunoSEQ multiplex PCR; TCRdb's copy keeps in-frame clones and lacks some. The table has hundreds of thousands of clones, 74% seen once. As concerns this clone: Its cognate antigen is unknown.

Study results and limitations: Among donors, the sharing of clonotypes was expected to be influenced by sequencing depth.

The sample taken for sequencing was memory CD4+ T cells sorted from blood. Subset meaning: CD45RA-negative fraction. This receptor was identified in a woman in her 30s in good health. This chain joins TRBV27 and TRBJ2-7; 9 nucleotides match TRBD2. The DNA of the CDR3 is TGTGCCAGCAGGGACCTTAGCGGGAGCGCCTACGAGCAGTACTTC. This encodes CASRDLSGSAYEQYF.